This TCR beta chain was captured by sequencing in a study of CD8+CD57+ T cells in acquired aplastic anemia. This clonotype was counted ten times or more. CDR3 and TCR beta VDJ profiling relied on genomic DNA as the template. From the reads, TCRdb called clonotypes with MiXCR, one entry per CDR3 protein. The sample includes approximately 100,000 distinct CDR3 sequences, about 67% of them seen just once. Trimming at V came to 6 bases and at J to 4 bases, leaving 6 bases not matched to a gene. There are 15 residues in the CDR3. Germline V lookup: CDR1 SEHNR, CDR2 FQNEAQ (reference sequence). Patients picked for sequencing had shown CD8+CD57+ cell expansion detected by flow cytometry. Every patient was diagnosed with severe acquired aplastic anemia.

The chain uses TRBV7-9 and TRBJ2-1; 10 bases line up with TRBD2. The receptor was derived from a human donor with aplastic anemia. Sequenced input: sorted CD4+, CD8+, or CD8+CD57+ T cells (not recorded which) from PBMCs. The chain's CDR3 is CASSSSGGSYNEQFF. The DNA for the CDR3 is TGTGCCAGCAGTAGTAGCGGGGGGTCGTACAATGAGCAGTTCTTC.